The following is a T cell receptor beta chain sequence with its context. Its antigen is currently unknown. This sample was included in a study of cytomegalovirus exposure and HLA in healthy donors. Study in general: Samples from HLA-typed donors yielded around 79 million unique TCRs in an early data release. Regarding the study as a whole: Fewer than 20,000 TCR beta sequences were associated with HLA alleles at 0.05 false discovery rate in a later analysis. It was 160 or so TCR beta chains that were listed as cytomegalovirus-associated.

J gave up 0 bases and V 6 bases, and 1 base lay outside the gene matches. There are 14 residues in the CDR3. Looked up from germline, CDR1 is MGHRA and CDR2 is YSYEKL. Sampled while nominally healthy, donors likely had unrecorded immune exposures. PCR amplification relied on 60 Vbeta primers (plus 13 Jbeta primers). The table came from immunoSEQ multiplex PCR; TCRdb's copy has only in-frame clones and leaves some out. Of about 67,000 clones in the sample, approximately 71% were seen once. This TCR derives from a man between 60 and 70 years old in good health and CMV-seropositive. The sequenced sample consisted of PBMCs. V gene TRBV4-1 combines with J gene TRBJ2-1, with 8 bases aligning to TRBD2. For the CDR3, the DNA is TGCGCCAGCAGTACTAGCGGCTCCTACAATGAGCAGTTCTTC. Protein product: CASSTSGSYNEQFF.